This TCR beta chain was sequenced in a study of T cell repertoires in cytomegalovirus infection. General study findings and limits: What dominated the ex vivo response were HLA-C-restricted CMV-specific TCR beta clonotypes.

Germline V CDR1 and CDR2: MNHEY, SVGAGI. Trimming cost V 2 bases and J 6 bases, with 7 bases left between them. This CDR3 comprises 13 residues. TCRdb reanalysed the reads using MiXCR and keeps one entry per CDR3 protein. Counted here are 100,000 to 150,000 distinct CDR3 sequences, 32% occurring once; the ten biggest clones make up about 53%. There are a few counts of this clonotype. The antigen is undetermined. Sequences were derived from CD8+ T cells from cultured PBMCs, sampled from culture after CMV antigen stimulation. This clonotype originated in a human donor in good health (CMV status not recorded). Some clones in this sample may be carry-over from other donors' samples. J is TRBJ2-2 and V is TRBV6-5; D unresolved. The CDR3 DNA reads TGTGCCAGCAGTTACGATCGTCCCGGGGAGCTGTTTTTT. It codes for CASSYDRPGELFF.